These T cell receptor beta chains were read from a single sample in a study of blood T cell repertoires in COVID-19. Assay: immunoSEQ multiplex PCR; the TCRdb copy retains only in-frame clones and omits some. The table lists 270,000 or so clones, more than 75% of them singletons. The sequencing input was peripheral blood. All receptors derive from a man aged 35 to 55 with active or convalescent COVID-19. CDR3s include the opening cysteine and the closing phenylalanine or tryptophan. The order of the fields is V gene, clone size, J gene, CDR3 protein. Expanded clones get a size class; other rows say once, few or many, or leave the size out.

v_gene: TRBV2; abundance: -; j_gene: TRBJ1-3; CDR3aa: CASSETSEGNTIYF
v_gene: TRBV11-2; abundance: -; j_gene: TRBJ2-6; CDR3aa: CASSIPSGTRANVLTF
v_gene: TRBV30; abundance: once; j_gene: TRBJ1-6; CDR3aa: CAWDQGGDSPLHF
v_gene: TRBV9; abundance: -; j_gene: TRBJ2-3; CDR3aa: CASTQGTPTDTQYF
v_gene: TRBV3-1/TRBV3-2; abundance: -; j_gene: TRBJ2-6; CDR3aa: CASSSLDRGGSGANVLTF
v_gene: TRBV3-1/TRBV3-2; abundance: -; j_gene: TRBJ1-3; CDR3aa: CASSPRPRPDTIYF
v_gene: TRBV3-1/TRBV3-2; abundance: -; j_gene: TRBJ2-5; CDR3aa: CASSQDTEVRSGGGETQYF
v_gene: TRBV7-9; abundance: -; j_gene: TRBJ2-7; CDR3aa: CASSRDRYEQYF
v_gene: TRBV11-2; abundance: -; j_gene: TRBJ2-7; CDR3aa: CASSFSGYPERASEQYF
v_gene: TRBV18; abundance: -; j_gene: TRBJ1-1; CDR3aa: CASSSGQNTEAFF
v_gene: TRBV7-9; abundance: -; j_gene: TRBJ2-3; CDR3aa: CASSSRWEGQYF
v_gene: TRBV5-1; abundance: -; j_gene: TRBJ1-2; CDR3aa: CASSQNLDREYGYTF
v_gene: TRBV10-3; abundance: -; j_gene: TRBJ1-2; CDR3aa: CATRGGGDYGYTF
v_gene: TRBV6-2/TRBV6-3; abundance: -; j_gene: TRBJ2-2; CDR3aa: CASSYDEKNTGELFF
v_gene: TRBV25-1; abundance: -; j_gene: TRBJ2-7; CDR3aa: CASSEWGTNEQYF
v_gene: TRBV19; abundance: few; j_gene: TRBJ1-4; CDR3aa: CASSISTAGEKLFF
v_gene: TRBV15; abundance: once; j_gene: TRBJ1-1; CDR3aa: CATSRVRLGDTEAFF
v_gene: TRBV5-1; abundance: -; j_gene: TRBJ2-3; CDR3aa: CASSYLAGGTDTQYF
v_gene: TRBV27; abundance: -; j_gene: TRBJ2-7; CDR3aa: CASSSTGHSSYEQYF
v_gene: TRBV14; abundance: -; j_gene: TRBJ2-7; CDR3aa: CASSQLRVGEQYF
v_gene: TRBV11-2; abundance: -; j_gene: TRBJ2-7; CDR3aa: CASSPGRLGVYEQYF
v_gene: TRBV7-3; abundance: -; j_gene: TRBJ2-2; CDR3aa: CASSLGGANTGELFF
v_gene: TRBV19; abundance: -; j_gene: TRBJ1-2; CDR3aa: CASSILLDSKLYGYTF
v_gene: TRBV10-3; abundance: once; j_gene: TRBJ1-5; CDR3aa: CAISELNGPGQPQHF
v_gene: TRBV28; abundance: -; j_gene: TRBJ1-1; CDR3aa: CASSFLGERMNTEAFF
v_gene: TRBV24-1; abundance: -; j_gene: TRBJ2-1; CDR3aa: CATSGGRGGRVNEQFF
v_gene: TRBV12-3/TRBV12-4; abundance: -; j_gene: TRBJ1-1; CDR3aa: CASRPGQGAEAFF
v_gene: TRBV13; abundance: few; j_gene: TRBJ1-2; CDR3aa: CASSLGGGAELPGYTF
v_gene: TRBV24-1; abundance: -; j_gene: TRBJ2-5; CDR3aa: CATSGRGRQGAVQETQYF
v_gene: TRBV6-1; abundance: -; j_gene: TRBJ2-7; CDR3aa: CASSESVAGTHEQYF
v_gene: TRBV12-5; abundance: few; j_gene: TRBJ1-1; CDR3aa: CASGFEAEAFF
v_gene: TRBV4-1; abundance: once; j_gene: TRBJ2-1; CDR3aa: CASSRRGTGDNNEQFF
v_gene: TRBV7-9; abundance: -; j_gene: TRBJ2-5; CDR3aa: CASSLGGLAGVTETQYF
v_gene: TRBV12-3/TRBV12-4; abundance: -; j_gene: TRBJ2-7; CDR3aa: CASSFGGREWQYF
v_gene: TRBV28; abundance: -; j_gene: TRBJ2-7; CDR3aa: CASSLITLAYEQYF
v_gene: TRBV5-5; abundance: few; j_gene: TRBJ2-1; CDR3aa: CASSTGTGTHEQFF
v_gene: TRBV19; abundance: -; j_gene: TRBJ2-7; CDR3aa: CASRGPGTGPYEQYF
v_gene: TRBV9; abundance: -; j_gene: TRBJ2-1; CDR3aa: CASNSLAGDHYNEQFF
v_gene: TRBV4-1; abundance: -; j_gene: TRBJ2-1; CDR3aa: CASSHLEARSEQFF
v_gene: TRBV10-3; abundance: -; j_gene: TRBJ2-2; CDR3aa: CAISLADSPGELFF
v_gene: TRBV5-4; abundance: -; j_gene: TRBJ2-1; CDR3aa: CASSLVTNNEQFF
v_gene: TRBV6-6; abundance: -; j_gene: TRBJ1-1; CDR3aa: CASSMASGMNTEAFF
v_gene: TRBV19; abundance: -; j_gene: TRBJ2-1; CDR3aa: CASSQTSGRSNEQFF
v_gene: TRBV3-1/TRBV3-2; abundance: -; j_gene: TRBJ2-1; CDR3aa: CASSLSGRGGNEQFF
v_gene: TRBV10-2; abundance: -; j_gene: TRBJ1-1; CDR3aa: CASREGQGARTEAFF
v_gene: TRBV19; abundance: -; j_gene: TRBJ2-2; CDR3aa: CASSIDRTGELFF
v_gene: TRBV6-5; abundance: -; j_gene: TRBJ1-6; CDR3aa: CASSYSRGIDNSPLHF
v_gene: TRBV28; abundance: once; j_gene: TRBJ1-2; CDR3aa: CAIGQAVPYYGYTF
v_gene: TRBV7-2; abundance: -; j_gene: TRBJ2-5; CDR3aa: CASSLGVGERETQYF
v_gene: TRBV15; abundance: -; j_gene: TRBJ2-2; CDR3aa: CATSSLNTGELFF
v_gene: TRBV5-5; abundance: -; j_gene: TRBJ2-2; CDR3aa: CASSLLPGLAGGGSGELFF
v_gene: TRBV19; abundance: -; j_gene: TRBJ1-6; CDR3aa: CASSRKWDSPLHF
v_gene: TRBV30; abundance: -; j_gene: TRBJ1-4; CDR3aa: CAWSAQPTNEKLFF
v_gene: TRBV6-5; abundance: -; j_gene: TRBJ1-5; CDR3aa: CASSSPPDQPQHF
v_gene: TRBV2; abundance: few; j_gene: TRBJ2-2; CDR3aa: CASSAGLAGAITGELFF
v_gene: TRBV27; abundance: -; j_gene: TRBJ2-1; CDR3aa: CASSSPSGGEQFF
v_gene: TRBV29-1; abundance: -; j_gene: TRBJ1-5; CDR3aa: CSVRTGEGNQPQHF
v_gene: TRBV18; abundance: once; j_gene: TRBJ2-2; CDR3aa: CASSPTDAGGELFF